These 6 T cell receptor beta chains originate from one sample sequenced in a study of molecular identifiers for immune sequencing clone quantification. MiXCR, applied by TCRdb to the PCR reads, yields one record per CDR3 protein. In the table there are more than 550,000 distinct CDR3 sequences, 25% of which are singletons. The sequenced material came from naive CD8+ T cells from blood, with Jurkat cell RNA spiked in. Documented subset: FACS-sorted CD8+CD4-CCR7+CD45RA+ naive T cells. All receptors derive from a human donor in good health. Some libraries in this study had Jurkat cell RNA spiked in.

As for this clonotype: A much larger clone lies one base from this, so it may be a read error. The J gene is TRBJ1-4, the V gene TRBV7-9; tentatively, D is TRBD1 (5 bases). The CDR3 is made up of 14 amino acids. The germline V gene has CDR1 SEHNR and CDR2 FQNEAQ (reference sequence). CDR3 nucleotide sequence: TGTGCCAGCACCGCAGGGACTCCAGGAGAAAAACTGGTTTTT. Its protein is CASTAGTPGEKLVF.

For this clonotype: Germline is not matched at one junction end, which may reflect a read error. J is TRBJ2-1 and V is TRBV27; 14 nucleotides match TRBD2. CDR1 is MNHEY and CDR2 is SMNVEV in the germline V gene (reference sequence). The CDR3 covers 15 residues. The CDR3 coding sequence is TGTGCCAGCAGTTTTGGACTAGCGGGGGGCAATGAGCGGTTCTTC. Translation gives CASSFGLAGGNERFF.

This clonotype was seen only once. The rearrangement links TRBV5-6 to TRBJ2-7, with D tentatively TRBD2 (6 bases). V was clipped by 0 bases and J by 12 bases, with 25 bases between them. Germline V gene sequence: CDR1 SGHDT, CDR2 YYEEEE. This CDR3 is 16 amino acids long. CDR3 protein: CASSLAGRGGAYAPYF. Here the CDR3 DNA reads TGTGCCAGCAGCTTGGCGGGGCGGGGTGGGGCCTACGCGCCGTACTTC.

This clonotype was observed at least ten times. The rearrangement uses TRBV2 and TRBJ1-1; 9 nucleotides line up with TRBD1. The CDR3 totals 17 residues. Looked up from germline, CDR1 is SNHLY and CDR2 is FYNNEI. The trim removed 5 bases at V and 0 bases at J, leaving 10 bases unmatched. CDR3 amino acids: CASSLQGQGSMNTEAFF. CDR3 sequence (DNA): TGTGCCAGCAGTTTACAGGGACAGGGTTCCATGAACACTGAAGCTTTCTTT. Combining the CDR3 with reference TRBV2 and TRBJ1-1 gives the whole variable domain EPEVTQTPSHQVTQMGQEVILRCVPISNHLYFYWYRQILGQKVEFLVSFYNNEISEKSEIFDDQFSVERPDGSNFTLKIRSTKLEDSAMYFCASSLQGQGSMNTEAFFGQGTRLTVV.

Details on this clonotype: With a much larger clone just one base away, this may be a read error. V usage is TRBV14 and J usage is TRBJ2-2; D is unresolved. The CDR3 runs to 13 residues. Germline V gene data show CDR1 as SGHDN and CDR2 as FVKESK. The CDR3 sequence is CACSPSSTGELFF. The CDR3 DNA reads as TGTGCCTGCAGCCCTAGTAGCACCGGGGAGCTGTTTTTT.

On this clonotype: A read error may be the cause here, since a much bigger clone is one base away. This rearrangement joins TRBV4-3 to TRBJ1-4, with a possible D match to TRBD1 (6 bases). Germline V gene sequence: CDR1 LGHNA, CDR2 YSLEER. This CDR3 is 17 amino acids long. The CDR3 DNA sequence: TGCGCCAGCAGCCAAGATGTGTCTGGGGGGGCGAATGCAAAACTGTTTTTT. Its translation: CASSQDVSGGANAKLFF.